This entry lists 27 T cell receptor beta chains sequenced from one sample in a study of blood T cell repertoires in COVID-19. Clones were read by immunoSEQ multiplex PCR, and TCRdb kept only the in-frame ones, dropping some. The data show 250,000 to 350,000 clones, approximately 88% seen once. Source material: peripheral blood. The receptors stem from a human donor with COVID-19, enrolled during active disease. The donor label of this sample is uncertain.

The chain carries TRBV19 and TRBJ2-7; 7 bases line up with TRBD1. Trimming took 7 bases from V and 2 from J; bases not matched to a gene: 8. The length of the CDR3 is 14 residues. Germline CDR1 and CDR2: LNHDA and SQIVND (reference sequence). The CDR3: CASTTRDRPYEQYF. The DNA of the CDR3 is TGTGCCAGTACAACCCGGGACAGACCCTACGAGCAGTACTTC.

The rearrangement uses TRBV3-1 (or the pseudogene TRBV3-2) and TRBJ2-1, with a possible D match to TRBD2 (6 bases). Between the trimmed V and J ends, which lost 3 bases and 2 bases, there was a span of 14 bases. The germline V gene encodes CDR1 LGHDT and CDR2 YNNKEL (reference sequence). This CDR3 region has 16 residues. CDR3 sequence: CASSQFRAGPYNEQFF. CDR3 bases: TGTGCCAGCAGCCAGTTCAGAGCGGGTCCCTACAATGAGCAGTTCTTC.

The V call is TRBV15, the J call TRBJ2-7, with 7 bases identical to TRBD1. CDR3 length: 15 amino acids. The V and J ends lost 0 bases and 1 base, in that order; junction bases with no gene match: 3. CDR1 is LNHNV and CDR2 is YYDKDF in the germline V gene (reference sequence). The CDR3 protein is CATSRDSGGSYEQYF. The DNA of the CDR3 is TGTGCCACCAGCAGAGATTCAGGGGGATCCTACGAGCAGTACTTC.

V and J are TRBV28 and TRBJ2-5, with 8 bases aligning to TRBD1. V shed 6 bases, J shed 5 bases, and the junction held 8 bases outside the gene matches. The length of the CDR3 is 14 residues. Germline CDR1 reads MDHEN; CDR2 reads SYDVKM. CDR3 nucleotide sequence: TGTGCCAGCAGGGGCCCAGGGGGCTGGGAGACCCAGTACTTC. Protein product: CASRGPGGWETQYF.

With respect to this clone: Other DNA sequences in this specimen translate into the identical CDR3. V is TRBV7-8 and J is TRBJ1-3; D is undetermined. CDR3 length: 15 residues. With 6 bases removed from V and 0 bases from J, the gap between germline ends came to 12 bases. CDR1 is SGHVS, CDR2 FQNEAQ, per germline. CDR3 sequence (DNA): TGTGCCAGCAGTCTAGACTCCCGCTCTGGAAACACCATATATTTT. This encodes CASSLDSRSGNTIYF. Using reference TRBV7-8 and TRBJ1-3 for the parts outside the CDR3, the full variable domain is GAGVSQSPRYKVAKRGQDVALRCDPISGHVSLFWYQQALGQGPEFLTYFQNEAQLDKSGLPSDRFFAERPEGSVSTLKIQRTQQEDSAVYLCASSLDSRSGNTIYFGEGSWLTVV.

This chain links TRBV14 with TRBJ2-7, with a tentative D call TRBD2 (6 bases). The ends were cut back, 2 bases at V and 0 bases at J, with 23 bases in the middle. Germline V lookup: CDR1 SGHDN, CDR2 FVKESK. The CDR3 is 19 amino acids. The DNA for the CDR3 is TGTGCCAGCAGCCAAAGTCTGCGGGAATTAACTTGGGGCTCCTACGAGCAGTACTTC. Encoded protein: CASSQSLRELTWGSYEQYF.

The CDR3 protein is CASSWGPGAQYF. The CDR3 DNA is TGTGCCAGCAGTTGGGGTCCCGGGGCCCAGTACTTC. V usage is TRBV28 and J usage is TRBJ2-5; D may be TRBD2 (5 bases). The CDR3 contains 12 residues. V was trimmed by 4 bases and J by 9 bases, leaving 12 bases between them. Germline values: CDR1 MDHEN, CDR2 SYDVKM.

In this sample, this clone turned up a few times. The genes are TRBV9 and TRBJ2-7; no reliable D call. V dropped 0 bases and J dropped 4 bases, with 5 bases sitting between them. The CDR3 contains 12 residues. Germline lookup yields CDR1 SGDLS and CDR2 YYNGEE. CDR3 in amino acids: CASSVGGYEQYF. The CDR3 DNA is TGTGCCAGCAGCGTAGGAGGTTACGAGCAGTACTTC.

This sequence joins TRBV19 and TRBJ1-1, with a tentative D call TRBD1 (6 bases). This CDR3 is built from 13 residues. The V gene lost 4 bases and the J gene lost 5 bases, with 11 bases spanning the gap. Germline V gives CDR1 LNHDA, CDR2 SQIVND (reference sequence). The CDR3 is CASSRPGVTEAFF. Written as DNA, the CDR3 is TGTGCCAGTAGTAGACCAGGGGTGACTGAAGCTTTCTTT.

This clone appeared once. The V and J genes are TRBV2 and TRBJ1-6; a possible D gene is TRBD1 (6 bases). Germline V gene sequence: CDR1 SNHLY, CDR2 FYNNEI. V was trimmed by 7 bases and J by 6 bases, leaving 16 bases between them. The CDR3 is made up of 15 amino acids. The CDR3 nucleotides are TGTGCCAGCATCAACAGACAGGCCACTAATTCACCCCTCCACTTT. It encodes CASINRQATNSPLHF.

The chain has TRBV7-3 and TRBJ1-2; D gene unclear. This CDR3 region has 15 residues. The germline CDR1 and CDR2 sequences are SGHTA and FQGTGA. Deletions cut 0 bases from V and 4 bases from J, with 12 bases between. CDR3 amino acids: CASSLTGQPIYGYTF. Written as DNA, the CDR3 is TGTGCCAGCAGCTTAACGGGCCAGCCTATCTATGGCTACACCTTC.

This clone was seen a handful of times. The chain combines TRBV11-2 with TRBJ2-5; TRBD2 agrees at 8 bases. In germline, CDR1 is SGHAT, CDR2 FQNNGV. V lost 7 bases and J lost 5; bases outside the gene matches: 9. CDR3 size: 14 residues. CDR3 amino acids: CASMSLAGYETQYF. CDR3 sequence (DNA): TGTGCCAGCATGTCCCTAGCGGGCTATGAGACCCAGTACTTC.

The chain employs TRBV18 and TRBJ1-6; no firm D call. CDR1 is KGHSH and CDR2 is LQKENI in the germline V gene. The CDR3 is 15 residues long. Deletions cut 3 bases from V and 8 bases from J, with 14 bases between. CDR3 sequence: CASSPNAPGDSPLHF. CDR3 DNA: TGTGCCAGCTCACCCAATGCCCCCGGGGATTCACCCCTCCACTTT.

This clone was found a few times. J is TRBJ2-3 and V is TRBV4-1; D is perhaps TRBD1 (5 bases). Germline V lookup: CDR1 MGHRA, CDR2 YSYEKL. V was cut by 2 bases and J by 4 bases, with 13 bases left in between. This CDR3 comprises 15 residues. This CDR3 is CASSQPTEVADTQYF. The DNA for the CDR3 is TGCGCCAGCAGCCAACCGACAGAAGTGGCAGATACGCAGTATTTT.

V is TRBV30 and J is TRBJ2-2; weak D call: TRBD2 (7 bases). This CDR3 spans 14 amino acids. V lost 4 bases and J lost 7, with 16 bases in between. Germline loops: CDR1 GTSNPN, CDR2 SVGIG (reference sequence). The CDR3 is CAWTRGQRGGELFF. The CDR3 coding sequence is TGTGCCTGGACCAGAGGACAGCGGGGCGGGGAGCTGTTTTTT.

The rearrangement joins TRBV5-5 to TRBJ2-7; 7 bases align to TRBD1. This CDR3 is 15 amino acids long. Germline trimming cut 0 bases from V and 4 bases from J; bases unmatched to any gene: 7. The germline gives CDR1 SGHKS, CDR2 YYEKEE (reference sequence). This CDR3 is CASSLGQGRAYEQYF. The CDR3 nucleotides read TGTGCCAGCAGCTTGGGACAGGGTCGTGCGTACGAGCAGTACTTC.

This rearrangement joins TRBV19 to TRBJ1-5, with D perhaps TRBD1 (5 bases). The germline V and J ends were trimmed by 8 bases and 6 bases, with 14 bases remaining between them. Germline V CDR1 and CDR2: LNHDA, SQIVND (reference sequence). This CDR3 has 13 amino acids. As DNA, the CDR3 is TGTGCCAGTGGGGGAGGGAATCCTCAGCCCCAGCATTTT. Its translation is CASGGGNPQPQHF.

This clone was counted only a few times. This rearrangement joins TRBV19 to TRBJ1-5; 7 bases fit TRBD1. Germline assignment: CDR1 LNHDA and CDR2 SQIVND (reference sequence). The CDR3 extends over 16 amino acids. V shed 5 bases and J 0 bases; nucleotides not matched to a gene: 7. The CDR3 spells CASSSGTDYSNQPQHF. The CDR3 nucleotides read TGTGCCAGTAGTTCCGGGACAGATTATAGCAATCAGCCCCAGCATTTT.

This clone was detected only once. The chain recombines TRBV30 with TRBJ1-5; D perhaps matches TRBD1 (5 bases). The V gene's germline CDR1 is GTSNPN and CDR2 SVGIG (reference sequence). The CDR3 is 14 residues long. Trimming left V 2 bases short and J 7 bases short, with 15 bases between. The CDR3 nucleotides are TGTGCCTGGAGTAGAGGGGAGGGATACCAGCCCCAGCATTTT. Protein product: CAWSRGEGYQPQHF.

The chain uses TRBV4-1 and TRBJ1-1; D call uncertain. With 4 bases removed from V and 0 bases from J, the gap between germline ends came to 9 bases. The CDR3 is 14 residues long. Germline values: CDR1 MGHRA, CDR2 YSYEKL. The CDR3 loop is CASSPRELNTEAFF. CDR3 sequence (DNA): TGCGCCAGCAGCCCGCGGGAGCTGAACACTGAAGCTTTCTTT.

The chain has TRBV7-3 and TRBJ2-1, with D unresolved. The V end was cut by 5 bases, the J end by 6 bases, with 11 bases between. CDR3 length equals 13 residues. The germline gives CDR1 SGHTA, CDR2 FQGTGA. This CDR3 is CASSVLSGNEQFF. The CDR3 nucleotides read TGTGCCAGCAGCGTTTTATCGGGCAATGAGCAGTTCTTC.

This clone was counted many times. CDR3 sequence reads: CASSLGGESYNEQFF. In nucleotides, the CDR3 is TGTGCCAGCAGCTTGGGGGGGGAGTCCTACAATGAGCAGTTCTTC. V usage is TRBV5-6 and J usage is TRBJ2-1; TRBD2 is a possible D gene (6 bases). Germline values: CDR1 SGHDT, CDR2 YYEEEE. Trimming removed 0 bases at V and 1 base at J, with 8 bases between. This CDR3 is 15 amino acids long.

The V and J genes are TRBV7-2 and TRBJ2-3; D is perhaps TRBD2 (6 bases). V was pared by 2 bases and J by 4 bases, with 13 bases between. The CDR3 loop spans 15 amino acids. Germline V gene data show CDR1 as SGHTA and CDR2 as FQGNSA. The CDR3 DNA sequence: TGTGCCAGCAGCTTAAGGGACTCTCATCCAGATACGCAGTATTTT. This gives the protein CASSLRDSHPDTQYF.

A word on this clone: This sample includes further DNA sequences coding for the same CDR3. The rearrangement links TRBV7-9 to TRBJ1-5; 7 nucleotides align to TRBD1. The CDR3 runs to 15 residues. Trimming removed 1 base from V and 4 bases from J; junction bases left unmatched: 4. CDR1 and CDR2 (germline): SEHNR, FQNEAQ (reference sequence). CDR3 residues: CASSLGGQLNQPQHF. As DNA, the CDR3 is TGTGCCAGCAGCTTAGGGGGACAGCTAAATCAGCCCCAGCATTTT.

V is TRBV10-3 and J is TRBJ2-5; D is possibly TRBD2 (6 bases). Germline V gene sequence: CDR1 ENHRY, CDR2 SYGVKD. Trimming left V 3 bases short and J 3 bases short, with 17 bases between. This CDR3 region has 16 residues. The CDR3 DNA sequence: TGTGCCATCAGTGAAGTGGCGGGAACACCGGAAGAGACCCAGTACTTC. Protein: CAISEVAGTPEETQYF.

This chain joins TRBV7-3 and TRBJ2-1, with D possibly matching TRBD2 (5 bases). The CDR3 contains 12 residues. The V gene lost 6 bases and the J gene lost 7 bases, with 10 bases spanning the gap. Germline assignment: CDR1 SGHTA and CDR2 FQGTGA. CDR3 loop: CASRGTGNEQFF. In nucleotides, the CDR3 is TGTGCCAGCAGGGGAACGGGGAATGAGCAGTTCTTC.

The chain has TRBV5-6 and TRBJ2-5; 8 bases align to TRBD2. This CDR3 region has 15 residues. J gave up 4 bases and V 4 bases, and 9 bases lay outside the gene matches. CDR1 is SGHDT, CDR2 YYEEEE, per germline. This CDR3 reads CASSLLAREVETQYF. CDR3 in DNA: TGTGCCAGCAGCCTACTAGCGCGGGAGGTAGAGACCCAGTACTTC.